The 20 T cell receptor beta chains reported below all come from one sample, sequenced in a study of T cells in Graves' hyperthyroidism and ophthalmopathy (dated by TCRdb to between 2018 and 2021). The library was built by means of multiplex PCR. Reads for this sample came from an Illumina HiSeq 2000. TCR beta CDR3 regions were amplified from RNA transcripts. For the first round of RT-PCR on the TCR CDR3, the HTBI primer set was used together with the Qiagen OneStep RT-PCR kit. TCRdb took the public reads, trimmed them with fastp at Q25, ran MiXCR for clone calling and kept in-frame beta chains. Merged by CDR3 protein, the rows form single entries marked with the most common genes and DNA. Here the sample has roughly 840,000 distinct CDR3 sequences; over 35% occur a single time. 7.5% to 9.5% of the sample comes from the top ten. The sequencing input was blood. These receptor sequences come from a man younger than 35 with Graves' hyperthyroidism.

DNA of the CDR3: TGTGCCAGCAGCCACAGGGACGGTCGCTACGAGCAGTACTTC. Translating it yields CASSHRDGRYEQYF. V gene TRBV28 combines with J gene TRBJ2-7; TRBD1 is a possible D gene (6 bases). Trimming took off 6 bases at V and 3 bases at J, with 15 bases between the two ends. Germline lookup yields CDR1 MDHEN and CDR2 SYDVKM. CDR3 length equals 14 residues.

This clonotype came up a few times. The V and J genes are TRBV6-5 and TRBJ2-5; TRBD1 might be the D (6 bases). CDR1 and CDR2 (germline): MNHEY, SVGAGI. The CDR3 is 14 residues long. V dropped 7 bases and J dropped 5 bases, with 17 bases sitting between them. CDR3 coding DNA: TGTGCCAGCATTGAAACAGGGAGTGTGGAGACCCAGTACTTC. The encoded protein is CASIETGSVETQYF.

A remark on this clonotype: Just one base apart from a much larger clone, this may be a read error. Here the CDR3 DNA reads TGTGCCAGCAGGGGACAGGTAGGCACTGAAGCTTTCTTT. Encoded protein: CASRGQVGTEAFF. This chain uses TRBV7-2 with TRBJ1-1; 8 bases match TRBD1. CDR3 length equals 13 residues. The J segment lost 4 bases and the V segment lost 6 bases, leaving 4 bases of the junction unmatched. Germline loops: CDR1 SGHTA, CDR2 FQGNSA.

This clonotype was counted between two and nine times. The CDR3 loop reads CASNANRGGPETQYF. The CDR3 DNA reads as TGTGCCAGCAACGCTAACCGGGGGGGCCCAGAGACCCAGTACTTC. This rearrangement joins TRBV12-3 or TRBV12-4 to TRBJ2-5; 8 bases fit TRBD2. The V segment lost 7 bases and the J segment 4 bases; nucleotides outside the gene matches: 11. The CDR3 is 15 residues long.

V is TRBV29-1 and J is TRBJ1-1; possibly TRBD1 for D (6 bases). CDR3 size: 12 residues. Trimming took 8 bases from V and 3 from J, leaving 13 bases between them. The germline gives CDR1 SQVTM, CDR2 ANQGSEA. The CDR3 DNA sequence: TGCAGCTTGGGGACATCTTACACTGAAGCTTTCTTT. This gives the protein CSLGTSYTEAFF.

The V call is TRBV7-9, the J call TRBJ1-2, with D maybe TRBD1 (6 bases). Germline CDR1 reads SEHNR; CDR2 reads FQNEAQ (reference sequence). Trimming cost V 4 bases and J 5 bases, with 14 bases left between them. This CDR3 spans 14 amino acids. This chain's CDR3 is CASSSPQGRYGYTF. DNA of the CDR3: TGTGCCAGCAGCTCGCCCCAGGGGCGGTATGGCTACACCTTC. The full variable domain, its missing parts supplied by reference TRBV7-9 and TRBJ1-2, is DTGVSQNPRHKITKRGQNVTFRCDPISEHNRLYWYRQTLGQGPEFLTYFQNEAQLEKSRLLSDRFSAERPKGSFSTLEIQRTEQGDSAMYLCASSSPQGRYGYTFGSGTRLTVV.

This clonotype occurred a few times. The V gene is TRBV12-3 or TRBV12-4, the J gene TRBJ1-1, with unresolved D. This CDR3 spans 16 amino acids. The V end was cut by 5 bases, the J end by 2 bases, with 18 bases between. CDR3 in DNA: TGTGCCAGCAGTCAGACACCCACGAGGTCCAACACTGAAGCTTTCTTT. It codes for CASSQTPTRSNTEAFF.

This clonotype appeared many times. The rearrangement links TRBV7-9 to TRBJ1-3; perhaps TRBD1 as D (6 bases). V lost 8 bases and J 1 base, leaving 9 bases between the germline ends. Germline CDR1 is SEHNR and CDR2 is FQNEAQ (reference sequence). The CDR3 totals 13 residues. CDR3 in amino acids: CASGTGSGNTIYF. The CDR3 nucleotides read TGTGCCAGCGGAACAGGGTCTGGAAACACCATATATTTT.

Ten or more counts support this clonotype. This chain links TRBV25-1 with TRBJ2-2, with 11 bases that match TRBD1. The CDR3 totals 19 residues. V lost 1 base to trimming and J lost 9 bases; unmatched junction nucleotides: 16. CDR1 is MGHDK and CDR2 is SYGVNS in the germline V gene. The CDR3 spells CASSESGEDRGQPKRELFF. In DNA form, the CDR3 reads TGTGCCAGCAGTGAATCGGGAGAGGACAGGGGGCAACCGAAGAGGGAGCTGTTTTTT.

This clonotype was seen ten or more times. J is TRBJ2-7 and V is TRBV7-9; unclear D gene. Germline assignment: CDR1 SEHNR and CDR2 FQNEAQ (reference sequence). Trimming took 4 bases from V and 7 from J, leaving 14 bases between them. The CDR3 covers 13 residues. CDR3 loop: CASSSLGPGEQYF. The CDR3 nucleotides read TGTGCCAGCAGCTCCCTGGGCCCTGGGGAGCAGTACTTC.

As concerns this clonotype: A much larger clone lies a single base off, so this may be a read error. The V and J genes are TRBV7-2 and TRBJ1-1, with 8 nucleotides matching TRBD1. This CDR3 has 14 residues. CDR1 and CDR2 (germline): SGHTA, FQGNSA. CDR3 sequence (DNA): TGTGCCAGCAGCAGCACAGGGGGAAGGACTGAACCTTTCTTT. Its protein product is CASSSTGGRTEPFF.

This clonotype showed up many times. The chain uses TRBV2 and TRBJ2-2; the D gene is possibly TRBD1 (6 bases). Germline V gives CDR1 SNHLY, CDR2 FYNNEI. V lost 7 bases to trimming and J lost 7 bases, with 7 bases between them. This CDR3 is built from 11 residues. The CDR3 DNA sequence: TGTGCCAGCAACAGGGACGGGGAGCTGTTTTTT. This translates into CASNRDGELFF.

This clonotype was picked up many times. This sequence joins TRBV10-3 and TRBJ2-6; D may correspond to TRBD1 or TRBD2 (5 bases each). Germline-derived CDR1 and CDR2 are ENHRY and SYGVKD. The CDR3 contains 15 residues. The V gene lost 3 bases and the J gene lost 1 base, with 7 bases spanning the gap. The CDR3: CAISDGASGANVLTF. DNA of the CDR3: TGTGCCATCAGTGACGGGGCTTCTGGGGCCAACGTCCTGACTTTC.

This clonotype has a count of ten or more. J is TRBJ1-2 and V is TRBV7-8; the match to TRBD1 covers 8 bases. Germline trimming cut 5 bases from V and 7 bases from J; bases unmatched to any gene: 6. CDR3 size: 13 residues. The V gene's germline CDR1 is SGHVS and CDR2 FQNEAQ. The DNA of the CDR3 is TGTGCCAGCAGCACCGGACAGGGTTGTGGCTACACCTTC. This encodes CASSTGQGCGYTF. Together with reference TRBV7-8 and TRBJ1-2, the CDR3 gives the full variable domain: GAGVSQSPRYKVAKRGQDVALRCDPISGHVSLFWYQQALGQGPEFLTYFQNEAQLDKSGLPSDRFFAERPEGSVSTLKIQRTQQEDSAVYLCASSTGQGCGYTFGSGTRLTVV.

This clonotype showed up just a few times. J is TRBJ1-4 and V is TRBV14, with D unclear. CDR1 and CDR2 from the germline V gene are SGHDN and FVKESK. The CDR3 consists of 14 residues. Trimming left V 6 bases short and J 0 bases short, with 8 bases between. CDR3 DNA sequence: TGTGCCAGCAGTCACATTGCAACTAATGAAAAACTGTTTTTT. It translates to CASSHIATNEKLFF.

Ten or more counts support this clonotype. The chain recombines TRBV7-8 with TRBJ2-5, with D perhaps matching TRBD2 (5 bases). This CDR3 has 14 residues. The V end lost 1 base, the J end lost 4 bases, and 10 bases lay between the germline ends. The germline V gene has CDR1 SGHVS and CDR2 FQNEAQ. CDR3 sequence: CASSLGVAGETQYF. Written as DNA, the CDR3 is TGTGCCAGCAGCTTAGGGGTGGCGGGAGAGACCCAGTACTTC.

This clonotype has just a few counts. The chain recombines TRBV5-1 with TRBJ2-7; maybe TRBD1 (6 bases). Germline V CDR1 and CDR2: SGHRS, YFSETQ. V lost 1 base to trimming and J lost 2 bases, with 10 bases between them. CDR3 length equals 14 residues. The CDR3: CASSLRRGTYEQYF. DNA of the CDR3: TGCGCCAGCAGCTTGCGAAGGGGGACCTACGAGCAGTACTTC.

CDR3 sequence (DNA): TGTGCCCCCGAAGGGTACACTGAAGCTTTCTTT. Translated, it gives CAPEGYTEAFF. The chain links TRBV9 to TRBJ1-1; no definite D call. CDR3 size: 11 residues. The germline V and J ends were trimmed by 10 bases and 3 bases, with 10 bases remaining between them. Germline V gene sequence: CDR1 SGDLS, CDR2 YYNGEE.

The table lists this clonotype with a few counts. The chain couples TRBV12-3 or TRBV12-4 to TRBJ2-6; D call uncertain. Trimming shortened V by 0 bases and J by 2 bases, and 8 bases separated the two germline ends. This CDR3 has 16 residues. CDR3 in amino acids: CASSLAASPGANVLTF. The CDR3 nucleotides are TGTGCCAGCAGTTTAGCGGCTTCTCCTGGGGCCAACGTCCTGACTTTC.

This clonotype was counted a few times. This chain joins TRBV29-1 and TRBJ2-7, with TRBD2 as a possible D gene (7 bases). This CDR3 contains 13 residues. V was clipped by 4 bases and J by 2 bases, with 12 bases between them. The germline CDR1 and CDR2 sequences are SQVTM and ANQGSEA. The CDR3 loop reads CSVGGGGTYEQYF. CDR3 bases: TGCAGCGTTGGGGGAGGGGGGACCTACGAGCAGTACTTC.